Listed below are T cell receptor beta chains from one sample, sequenced in a study of cytomegalovirus exposure and HLA in healthy donors. Clones were sequenced by immunoSEQ multiplex PCR, and TCRdb holds only the in-frame ones, with some missing. This table holds about 110,000 clones, roughly 80% found once. Input material: PBMCs. The receptor source for this set is a man in his forties or fifties in good health and CMV-seronegative. CDR3s include the opening cysteine and the closing phenylalanine or tryptophan. D genes are given only for firm matches. Expanded clones are given a class, and other clones once, few, many or no size at all.

D	size	V	J	CDR3	DNA
.	.	TRBV27	TRBJ2-3	CASKATDLADTQYF	TGTGCCAGCAAGGCGACAGATTTAGCAGATACGCAGTATTTT
.	once	TRBV5-1	TRBJ2-5	CASSLDGIETQYF	TGCGCCAGCAGCTTGGACGGTATAGAGACCCAGTACTTC
.	.	TRBV28	TRBJ1-3	CASTGGNSGNTIYF	TGTGCCAGCACGGGCGGGAACTCTGGAAACACCATATATTTT
TRBD2	.	TRBV5-1	TRBJ2-5	CASSSPSGGSGVETQYF	TGCGCCAGCAGCTCGCCGAGTGGCGGGAGTGGTGTTGAGACCCAGTACTTC
TRBD1	.	TRBV28	TRBJ1-1	CASGLTGGGTEAFF	TGTGCCAGCGGACTGACAGGGGGCGGGACTGAAGCTTTCTTT
.	.	TRBV28	TRBJ1-4	CASSPRQRGNEKLFF	TGTGCCAGCAGTCCACGACAGCGGGGGAATGAAAAACTGTTTTTT
.	.	TRBV5-4	TRBJ1-1	CASSSPGLPNTEAFF	TGTGCCAGCAGCTCACCGGGACTGCCGAACACTGAAGCTTTCTTT
TRBD2	.	TRBV6-5	TRBJ2-5	CASSYEGRAETQYF	TGTGCCAGCAGTTACGAAGGGAGGGCGGAGACCCAGTACTTC
.	.	TRBV29-1	TRBJ2-7	CSVVASYEQYF	TGCAGCGTCGTAGCTTCCTACGAGCAGTACTTC
TRBD2	once	TRBV10-2	TRBJ2-7	CASSELAVTGEQYF	TGCGCCAGCAGTGAACTAGCGGTTACGGGGGAGCAGTACTTC
.	.	TRBV7-2	TRBJ2-7	CASSLDRGNYEQYF	TGTGCCAGCAGCTTAGACAGAGGGAATTACGAGCAGTACTTC
.	once	TRBV7-3	TRBJ2-1	CASSLLEVYEGYNEQFF	TGTGCCAGCAGCTTACTCGAGGTGTACGAGGGTTACAATGAGCAGTTCTTC
TRBD1	.	TRBV6-5	TRBJ2-6	CASSLGGAGANVLTF	TGTGCCAGCAGTCTAGGGGGCGCTGGGGCCAACGTCCTGACTTTC
TRBD2	.	TRBV28	TRBJ2-1	CASSARLADYNEQFF	TGTGCCAGCAGTGCCCGACTAGCGGACTACAATGAGCAGTTCTTC
TRBD1	.	TRBV6-5	TRBJ2-7	CASSTPGQGGNEQYF	TGTGCCAGCAGTACTCCGGGACAGGGGGGAAACGAGCAGTACTTC
TRBD1	.	TRBV7-8	TRBJ2-1	CASSLRDREYNEQFF	TGTGCCAGCAGCCTGAGGGACAGGGAATACAATGAGCAGTTCTTC
TRBD1	once	TRBV5-6	TRBJ2-7	CASRISGTGGYEQYF	TGTGCCAGCAGAATCTCCGGGACAGGGGGCTACGAGCAGTACTTC
.	.	TRBV7-6	TRBJ2-7	CASSLEGGGLYEQYF	TGTGCCAGCAGCTTAGAGGGAGGGGGTCTTTACGAGCAGTACTTC
.	.	TRBV5-6	TRBJ2-5	CASSLEAGAWGETQYF	TGTGCCAGCAGCTTGGAGGCGGGGGCCTGGGGAGAGACCCAGTACTTC
.	.	TRBV7-6	TRBJ2-1	CASSTRSGSRYNEQFF	TGTGCCAGCAGCACCCGATCGGGGAGCCGCTACAATGAGCAGTTCTTC
TRBD2	.	TRBV7-3	TRBJ2-5	CASSLALGGRETQYF	TGTGCCAGCAGCTTAGCTTTGGGGGGGAGGGAGACCCAGTACTTC
TRBD1	few	TRBV2	TRBJ1-3	CASLRDRAGNTIYF	TGTGCCAGTCTCCGGGACAGGGCTGGAAACACCATATATTTT
.	.	TRBV15	TRBJ1-1	CATSSHRTVNTEAFF	TGTGCCACCAGCAGCCACCGGACAGTCAACACTGAAGCTTTCTTT
TRBD2	.	TRBV15	TRBJ2-4	CATSRGEGLAKNIQYF	TGTGCCACCAGCAGAGGGGAGGGCTTAGCCAAAAACATTCAGTACTTC
TRBD1	.	TRBV9	TRBJ1-5	CASSGQGASNQPQHF	TGTGCCAGCAGCGGACAGGGGGCAAGCAATCAGCCCCAGCATTTT
.	.	TRBV27	TRBJ1-2	CASGGTGWELGYTF	TGTGCCAGCGGCGGTACCGGATGGGAGCTCGGCTACACCTTC
.	.	TRBV7-2	TRBJ1-5	CASSPTGNSDQPQHF	TGTGCCAGCAGCCCCACAGGGAACTCCGACCAGCCCCAGCATTTT
.	medium-sized	TRBV6-5	TRBJ2-1	CASSYSPESSYNEQFF	TGTGCCAGCAGTTACTCCCCCGAGAGCTCCTACAATGAGCAGTTCTTC
TRBD2	.	TRBV5-1	TRBJ2-7	CASSPLAGEVYEQYF	TGCGCCAGCAGCCCGCTAGCGGGGGAGGTCTACGAGCAGTACTTC
.	few	TRBV6-6	TRBJ1-5	CASSYEPPLENQPQHF	TGTGCCAGCAGTTACGAACCCCCTCTTGAGAATCAGCCCCAGCATTTT
.	.	TRBV30	TRBJ1-2	CAWSAFRGFHGYTF	TGTGCCTGGAGCGCATTCAGGGGATTCCATGGCTACACCTTC
TRBD1	once	TRBV9	TRBJ2-7	CASSVDSTGGPGYF	TGTGCCAGCAGCGTAGATAGTACAGGGGGCCCTGGGTACTTC
TRBD1	.	TRBV6-5	TRBJ2-3	CASSTWTGSTDTQYF	TGTGCCAGCAGTACGTGGACAGGAAGCACAGATACGCAGTATTTT
.	once	TRBV7-8	TRBJ1-5	CASSPREGQPQHF	TGTGCCAGCAGCCCCCGGGAGGGGCAGCCCCAGCATTTT
TRBD1	.	TRBV6-1	TRBJ1-5	CASSEIQGARQPQHF	TGTGCCAGCAGTGAAATACAGGGGGCACGGCAGCCCCAGCATTTT
.	.	TRBV4-1	TRBJ2-1	CASSQDTDEQFF	TGCGCCAGCAGCCAAGATACTGATGAGCAGTTCTTC
.	.	TRBV7-2	TRBJ2-1	CASVSGASSYNEQFF	TGTGCCAGCGTGTCGGGTGCCTCCTCCTACAATGAGCAGTTCTTC